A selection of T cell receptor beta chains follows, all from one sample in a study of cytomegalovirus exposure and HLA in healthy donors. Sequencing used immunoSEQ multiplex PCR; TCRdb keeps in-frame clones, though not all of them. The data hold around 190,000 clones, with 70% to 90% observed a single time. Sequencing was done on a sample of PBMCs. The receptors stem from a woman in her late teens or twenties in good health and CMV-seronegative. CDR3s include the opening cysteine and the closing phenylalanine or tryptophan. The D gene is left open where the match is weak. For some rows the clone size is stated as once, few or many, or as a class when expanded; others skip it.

DNA: TGTGCCTGGAGTGGACTAGCTCCCAATAACAATGAGCAGTTCTTC; CDR3: CAWSGLAPNNNEQFF; V: TRBV30; size: -; D: TRBD2; J: TRBJ2-1
DNA: TGTGCCAGCAGCAAACCGGGACTAGACAACGAGCAGTACTTC; CDR3: CASSKPGLDNEQYF; V: TRBV5-4; size: few; D: TRBD2; J: TRBJ2-7
DNA: TGTGCCAGCCGATCATCGGGTAGCGCCGCCTACGAGCAGTACTTC; CDR3: CASRSSGSAAYEQYF; V: TRBV5-6; size: -; D: -; J: TRBJ2-7
DNA: TGTGCCAGCAGCCCCGACAGGGTTTATGGCTACACCTTC; CDR3: CASSPDRVYGYTF; V: TRBV7-2; size: -; D: TRBD1; J: TRBJ1-2
DNA: TGTGCCAGCAGCCTGGAGGGGGAGGGAAGCTACGAGCAGTACTTC; CDR3: CASSLEGEGSYEQYF; V: TRBV11-3; size: -; D: -; J: TRBJ2-7
DNA: TGTGCCATCAGTGAGTCGATAGCGGGGGCCGATACGCAGTATTTT; CDR3: CAISESIAGADTQYF; V: TRBV10-3; size: once; D: TRBD2; J: TRBJ2-3
DNA: TGTGCCAGCAGTGAACGTCCGGGGTTATATGGCTACACCTTC; CDR3: CASSERPGLYGYTF; V: TRBV6-1; size: -; D: -; J: TRBJ1-2
DNA: TGTGCCGTCGTAGGGACTTCGGGAAACACCATATATTTT; CDR3: CAVVGTSGNTIYF; V: TRBV10-3; size: -; D: -; J: TRBJ1-3
DNA: TGTGCCAGCAGCCCGCTGACGGGCACCGGGGAGCTGTTTTTT; CDR3: CASSPLTGTGELFF; V: TRBV5-4; size: -; D: -; J: TRBJ2-2
DNA: TGTGCCTGGGGGGAACAACAGGGGAGAGCTTTCTTT; CDR3: CAWGEQQGRAFF; V: TRBV30; size: -; D: TRBD1; J: TRBJ1-1
DNA: TGTGCCAGCAGCCCACAGACTAGTATAGGAGAGACCCAGTACTTC; CDR3: CASSPQTSIGETQYF; V: TRBV9; size: -; D: -; J: TRBJ2-5
DNA: TGTGCCAGCAGCCCTATAGCGGGAGCCTGGGAGCAGTACTTC; CDR3: CASSPIAGAWEQYF; V: TRBV7-3; size: -; D: TRBD2; J: TRBJ2-7
DNA: TGTGCCAGCAGTCCGGACAGCCTCACCGGGGAGCTGTTTTTT; CDR3: CASSPDSLTGELFF; V: TRBV28; size: -; D: -; J: TRBJ2-2
DNA: TGTGCCAGCAGTTATACGGACAGGTCGTCTGGAAACACCATATATTTT; CDR3: CASSYTDRSSGNTIYF; V: TRBV6-5; size: -; D: TRBD1; J: TRBJ1-3
DNA: TGTGCCAGCAGCTTACAGTCAGGGCGCACCACCGGGGAGCTGTTTTTT; CDR3: CASSLQSGRTTGELFF; V: TRBV5-4; size: -; D: -; J: TRBJ2-2
DNA: TGTGCCAGCACCACTGGGACAGCCGCCTACGAGCAGTACTTC; CDR3: CASTTGTAAYEQYF; V: TRBV5-6; size: -; D: TRBD1; J: TRBJ2-7
DNA: TGCGCCACCTCTGAGCCAGGTAGCAATCAGCCCCAGCATTTT; CDR3: CATSEPGSNQPQHF; V: TRBV10-2; size: -; D: -; J: TRBJ1-5
DNA: TGTGCCAGCAGCTTCGTCAACACTGAAGCTTTCTTT; CDR3: CASSFVNTEAFF; V: TRBV25-1; size: -; D: -; J: TRBJ1-1
DNA: TGTGCCAGCAGGGCGGTCGGGGAGCTGTTTTTT; CDR3: CASRAVGELFF; V: TRBV2; size: -; D: -; J: TRBJ2-2
DNA: TGTGCCAGCAGTGTGACACCGGGGATATACTACGAGCAGTACTTC; CDR3: CASSVTPGIYYEQYF; V: TRBV6-5; size: -; D: -; J: TRBJ2-7
DNA: TGTGCCTGGAGTGTGGGGGGGGGCCACGAGCAGCACTTC; CDR3: CAWSVGGGHEQHF; V: TRBV30; size: -; D: -; J: TRBJ2-7
DNA: TGTTCCAGCAGCCCGAGGGCGGGGAATAGCAATCAGCCCCAGCATTTT; CDR3: CSSSPRAGNSNQPQHF; V: TRBV7-9; size: -; D: -; J: TRBJ1-5
DNA: TGTGCCAGCAGTAGAGACAGGGTAGCCAAAAACATTCAGTACTTC; CDR3: CASSRDRVAKNIQYF; V: TRBV6-5; size: -; D: TRBD1; J: TRBJ2-4
DNA: TGTGCCAGCAGTCTACAGGGTGAGGGCACAGATACGCAGTATTTT; CDR3: CASSLQGEGTDTQYF; V: TRBV6-1; size: once; D: -; J: TRBJ2-3
DNA: TGTGCCAGCAGCTTGGTCAGTGATGGTGGAGCTTTCTTT; CDR3: CASSLVSDGGAFF; V: TRBV5-6; size: -; D: -; J: TRBJ1-1
DNA: TGTGCCACCAGCCGCCAAGGAGGGAGGGTAGGCGAGCAGTACTTC; CDR3: CATSRQGGRVGEQYF; V: TRBV15; size: -; D: TRBD2; J: TRBJ2-7
DNA: TGTGCCAGCTCACCACAATCGGGGCTGACTAGTTCACCCCTCCACTTT; CDR3: CASSPQSGLTSSPLHF; V: TRBV18; size: -; D: -; J: TRBJ1-6
DNA: TGTGCCAGCTGGGGGGGGTCCACCGGGGAGCTGTTTTTT; CDR3: CASWGGSTGELFF; V: TRBV5-6; size: -; D: TRBD2; J: TRBJ2-2
DNA: TGTGCCAGCAGTTACTCGACAGGCTCTGGGGCCAACGTCCTGACTTTC; CDR3: CASSYSTGSGANVLTF; V: TRBV6-5; size: -; D: -; J: TRBJ2-6
DNA: TGTGCCACCAGCAGATTTTCCCCGGGAGGAGATACGCAGTATTTT; CDR3: CATSRFSPGGDTQYF; V: TRBV15; size: -; D: TRBD2; J: TRBJ2-3